This T cell receptor (beta chain) was observed in a study of breast tumors, draining lymph nodes, adjacent tissues. Each CDR3 protein gets one entry after TCRdb re-called the multiplex PCR reads with MiXCR. The sample comprises about 63,000 distinct CDR3 sequences, around 52% of which are singletons, and roughly a fifth rests with the top ten. Sample: breast tumor tissue. This sequence was found in a female donor with breast cancer. Some clones in this sample may be carry-over from other donors' samples.

The CDR3 DNA sequence: TGCAGTGCTGCCCCGGGCAGCGCACCCCTCCACTTT. Encoded protein: CSAAPGSAPLHF. This chain joins TRBV20-1 and TRBJ1-6; D call uncertain. Per germline, CDR1 DFQATT and CDR2 SNEGSKA (reference sequence). The length of the CDR3 is 12 residues. V was cut by 5 bases and J by 11 bases, with 13 bases left in between.